Presented here are 26 T cell receptor beta chains from one specimen sequenced in a study of shared clonotypes between healthy human individuals. TCRdb's table, derived via immunoSEQ multiplex PCR, lists solely in-frame clones and lacks some. Here the sample spans 2 million to 2.5 million clones, less than 95% being singletons. Terminally differentiated effector memory CD45RA+ cells were excluded by CCR7 positive selection of CD45RO-negative cells. Sample: naive CD8+ T cells sorted from blood. These receptors all come from a man between 18 and 29 years old in good health.

This clone was counted once. This chain connects TRBV25-1 to TRBJ2-3; tentative D call: TRBD2 (5 bases). Germline lookup yields CDR1 MGHDK and CDR2 SYGVNS. V was pared by 1 base and J by 4 bases, with 18 bases between. The CDR3 has 17 amino acids. The DNA for the CDR3 is TGTGCCAGCAGTGAATTCGGGTGGGAGTCTCGCCCAGATACGCAGTATTTT. Translation: CASSEFGWESRPDTQYF.

V gene TRBV11-2 combines with J gene TRBJ2-1, with D tentatively TRBD1 or TRBD2 (5 bases each). The V end was cut by 3 bases, the J end by 12 bases, with 12 bases between. There are 12 residues in the CDR3. CDR1 is SGHAT and CDR2 is FQNNGV in the germline V gene. The CDR3 DNA is TGTGCCAGCAGCTTGGGGACCCACGGGCAGTTCTTC. This gives the protein CASSLGTHGQFF.

This clone was observed a single time. J is TRBJ2-7 and V is TRBV7-8; D might be TRBD1 (6 bases). The germline V gene encodes CDR1 SGHVS and CDR2 FQNEAQ. The ends were cut back, 4 bases at V and 3 bases at J, with 13 bases in the middle. The CDR3 sequence is 14 residues long. CDR3 amino acids: CASSSRDIDYEQYF. CDR3 in DNA: TGTGCCAGCAGCTCCCGGGACATTGACTACGAGCAGTACTTC.

On this clone: This sample also contains other DNA sequences that code for the same CDR3. The genes are TRBV7-9 and TRBJ1-4; tentatively, D is TRBD1 (5 bases). Germline V gene data show CDR1 as SEHNR and CDR2 as FQNEAQ (reference sequence). The CDR3 is made up of 14 amino acids. Trimming took 1 base from V and 8 from J, leaving 11 bases between them. The CDR3 loop is CASSLGQGREKLFF. The CDR3 bases are TGTGCCAGCAGCTTAGGCCAGGGTCGCGAAAAACTGTTTTTT.

V gene TRBV5-4 combines with J gene TRBJ1-2; D perhaps matches TRBD1 (6 bases). Germline V gene data show CDR1 as SGHNT and CDR2 as YYREEE (reference sequence). This CDR3 has 12 residues. With 4 bases removed from V and 6 bases from J, the gap between germline ends came to 10 bases. The CDR3 loop is CASSPGTNGYTF. The DNA for the CDR3 is TGTGCCAGCAGCCCCGGGACAAATGGCTACACCTTC.

Of note for this clone: The sample contains more than one DNA sequence encoding this CDR3. The genes are TRBV7-8 and TRBJ2-7; TRBD1 matches at 8 bases. After removal of 5 bases from V and 2 bases from J, the junction contained 8 bases not matched to a gene. Germline V CDR1 and CDR2: SGHVS, FQNEAQ. The CDR3 consists of 15 residues. The CDR3: CASSLGQGGAYEQYF. The CDR3 DNA sequence: TGTGCCAGCAGCCTTGGACAGGGTGGTGCCTACGAGCAGTACTTC.

V gene TRBV6-1 combines with J gene TRBJ2-7; D is possibly TRBD2 (5 bases). The CDR3 runs 14 residues. Trimming left V 5 bases short and J 0 bases short, with 11 bases between. Germline V gene sequence: CDR1 MNHNS, CDR2 SASEGT. The CDR3 loop reads CASSPRDYSYEQYF. CDR3 nucleotides: TGTGCCAGCAGTCCACGGGATTACTCCTACGAGCAGTACTTC.

This sequence joins TRBV5-4 and TRBJ2-5; TRBD1 or TRBD2 may be the D gene (5 bases each). The CDR3 totals 16 residues. The ends were cut back, 4 bases at V and 7 bases at J, with 23 bases in the middle. Germline CDR1 is SGHNT and CDR2 is YYREEE (reference sequence). In DNA form, the CDR3 reads TGTGCCAGCAGCCCCAACACAGGAGAGGGGAGTAGGACCCAGTACTTC. It translates to CASSPNTGEGSRTQYF.

In its sample, this clone was seen once. V is TRBV27 and J is TRBJ2-7; 7 positions agree with TRBD1. This CDR3 is 14 amino acids long. J gave up 3 bases and V 5 bases, and 7 bases lay outside the gene matches. The V gene's germline CDR1 is MNHEY and CDR2 SMNVEV (reference sequence). In DNA, the CDR3 is TGTGCCAGCAGTCCAACGGGACAGCACTACGAGCAGTACTTC. This encodes CASSPTGQHYEQYF.

The chain recombines TRBV9 with TRBJ2-5; possibly TRBD1 for D (5 bases). Germline V gene sequence: CDR1 SGDLS, CDR2 YYNGEE. V lost 0 bases and J 5 bases, leaving 14 bases between the germline ends. This CDR3 has 15 amino acids. CDR3 loop: CASSVAGLPGETQYF. CDR3 coding DNA: TGTGCCAGCAGCGTAGCGGGCTTACCAGGGGAGACCCAGTACTTC. The full variable domain, with the rest looked up from reference TRBV9 and TRBJ2-5, is DSGVTQTPKHLITATGQRVTLRCSPRSGDLSVYWYQQSLDQGLQFLIQYYNGEERAKGNILERFSAQQFPDLHSELNLSSLELGDSALYFCASSVAGLPGETQYFGPGTRLLVL.

This chain connects TRBV27 to TRBJ1-6; 7 bases align to TRBD1. Germline assignment: CDR1 MNHEY and CDR2 SMNVEV (reference sequence). The trim removed 5 bases at V and 10 bases at J, leaving 8 bases unmatched. This CDR3 spans 14 amino acids. CDR3 in DNA: TGTGCCAGCAGTACCCGACAGGGAGGCTCACCCCTCCACTTT. Translated: CASSTRQGGSPLHF.

This clone turned up a few times. The genes are TRBV5-1 and TRBJ2-2; the match to TRBD1 covers 8 bases. V shed 7 bases and J 6 bases; nucleotides not matched to a gene: 5. The CDR3 is made up of 13 amino acids. Looked up from germline, CDR1 is SGHRS and CDR2 is YFSETQ. CDR3 coding DNA: TGCGCCAGCGGACAGGGTCTTTCCGGGGAGCTGTTTTTT. This encodes CASGQGLSGELFF.

This sequence joins TRBV6-5 and TRBJ2-7, with a weak D call TRBD2 (6 bases). The germline CDR1 and CDR2 sequences are MNHEY and SVGAGI. This CDR3 has 12 amino acids. V dropped 6 bases and J dropped 5 bases, with 11 bases sitting between them. The CDR3 DNA sequence: TGTGCCAGCAGCCCCCCGGGGGACGAGCAGTACTTC. It specifies CASSPPGDEQYF.

This chain joins TRBV7-8 and TRBJ1-1; a possible D gene is TRBD1 (6 bases). V lost 5 bases, J lost 3 bases, and 19 bases lay in between. The CDR3 sequence is 16 residues long. CDR1 is SGHVS, CDR2 FQNEAQ, per germline. The CDR3 protein is CASSPRAGVIDTEAFF. The CDR3 nucleotides are TGTGCCAGCAGCCCCCGTGCAGGGGTAATAGACACTGAAGCTTTCTTT.

This chain connects TRBV10-1 to TRBJ2-1; TRBD2 aligns across 7 bases. The length of the CDR3 is 14 residues. Per the germline V gene, CDR1 is WNHNN and CDR2 is SYGVQD (reference sequence). With 4 bases clipped from V and 6 bases from J, the junction kept 6 bases outside the gene matches. The CDR3 loop is CASSGGSTFNEQFF. CDR3 DNA sequence: TGCGCCAGCAGTGGCGGGAGTACTTTCAATGAGCAGTTCTTC.

The CDR3 loop is CSVWGGGSLVYGYTF. The CDR3 nucleotides read TGCAGCGTTTGGGGAGGGGGCAGCCTTGTCTATGGCTACACCTTC. The chain is built from TRBV29-1 and TRBJ1-2, with 7 bases lining up with TRBD1. Trimming removed 5 bases from V and 4 bases from J; junction bases left unmatched: 13. The CDR3 loop spans 15 amino acids. CDR1 SQVTM and CDR2 ANQGSEA come from the germline V gene.

The chain uses TRBV14 and TRBJ1-6; D unresolved. Looked up from germline, CDR1 is SGHDN and CDR2 is FVKESK. V gave up 2 bases and J gave up 10 bases, with 9 bases separating them. The length of the CDR3 is 13 residues. This chain's CDR3 is CASSQMVSSPLHF. The CDR3 DNA sequence: TGTGCCAGCAGCCAAATGGTTTCCTCACCCCTCCACTTT.

The chain employs TRBV19 and TRBJ2-7; tentative D call: TRBD2 (7 bases). CDR1 LNHDA and CDR2 SQIVND come from the germline V gene (reference sequence). Trimming pared 11 bases from V and 5 bases from J, leaving 13 bases between. The CDR3 totals 11 residues. As DNA, the CDR3 is TGTGCCGCAGGGGAGGGGGACGAGCAGTACTTC. Translation: CAAGEGDEQYF.

The rearrangement joins TRBV2 to TRBJ2-7, with unresolved D. Germline CDR1 reads SNHLY; CDR2 reads FYNNEI. Trimming left V 1 base short and J 2 bases short, with 12 bases between. The length of the CDR3 is 15 residues. CDR3 protein: CASSEGVVGTYEQYF. Written as DNA, the CDR3 is TGTGCCAGCAGTGAAGGGGTTGTGGGAACCTACGAGCAGTACTTC.

CDR3 loop: CASSPRELRGLSYNEQFF. CDR3 sequence (DNA): TGTGCCAGCAGTCCACGCGAACTAAGGGGGCTCTCCTACAATGAGCAGTTCTTC. The chain joins TRBV27 to TRBJ2-1; 7 bases map to TRBD1. This CDR3 comprises 18 residues. Germline CDR1 MNHEY, CDR2 SMNVEV (reference sequence). Unmatched junction bases numbered 13, after V lost 5 bases and J lost 0 bases.

In this sample, this clone turned up once. The chain combines TRBV11-2 with TRBJ2-2, with unresolved D. Trimming shortened V by 5 bases and J by 7 bases, and 11 bases separated the two germline ends. This CDR3 has 13 amino acids. Germline-derived CDR1 and CDR2 are SGHAT and FQNNGV. As DNA, the CDR3 is TGTGCCAGCAGCCCTACTCCGGGCGGGGAGCTGTTTTTT. Its protein is CASSPTPGGELFF. Full variable domain (missing parts from reference TRBV11-2 and TRBJ2-2): EAGVAQSPRYKIIEKRQSVAFWCNPISGHATLYWYQQILGQGPKLLIQFQNNGVVDDSQLPKDRFSAERLKGVDSTLKIQPAKLEDSAVYLCASSPTPGGELFFGEGSRLTVL.

Regarding this clone: Different DNA sequences within this sample yield the same CDR3. The chain is built from TRBV27 and TRBJ2-1, with D possibly TRBD1 on 5 matching bases. The V gene's germline CDR1 is MNHEY and CDR2 SMNVEV (reference sequence). With 2 bases removed from V and 1 base from J, the gap between germline ends came to 6 bases. This CDR3 has 14 residues. CDR3 nucleotides: TGTGCCAGCAGTTTAAGGGGATCCTACAATGAGCAGTTCTTC. Its protein is CASSLRGSYNEQFF.

The chain uses TRBV11-2 and TRBJ2-7; D ambiguous. The V end was cut by 5 bases, the J end by 3 bases, with 11 bases between. The CDR3 runs 13 residues. Germline-derived CDR1 and CDR2 are SGHAT and FQNNGV. This CDR3 reads CASSPDWDYEQYF. The CDR3 nucleotides read TGTGCCAGCAGCCCTGACTGGGACTACGAGCAGTACTTC.

To note about this clone: Other nucleotide sequences in the sample specify the same CDR3. The chain recombines TRBV11-2 with TRBJ2-7; D ambiguous. CDR3 size: 13 residues. Germline lookup yields CDR1 SGHAT and CDR2 FQNNGV. V lost 1 base to trimming and J lost 2 bases, with 6 bases between them. CDR3 sequence (DNA): TGTGCCAGCAGCTTAGGGCTCACCTACGAGCAGTACTTC. Protein: CASSLGLTYEQYF.

J is TRBJ1-4 and V is TRBV7-9; 9 bases align to TRBD1. The CDR3 spans 17 residues. Germline-derived CDR1 and CDR2 are SEHNR and FQNEAQ (reference sequence). J was trimmed by 1 base and V by 5 bases; bases with no gene match: 8. In DNA, the CDR3 is TGTGCCAGCAGCCACTCCGGGACAGGGCTAACTAATGAAAAACTGTTTTTT. Amino acids: CASSHSGTGLTNEKLFF.

The chain combines TRBV7-9 with TRBJ2-3, with 13 bases that match TRBD2. The V gene's germline CDR1 is SEHNR and CDR2 FQNEAQ (reference sequence). J was trimmed by 2 bases and V by 1 base; bases with no gene match: 6. CDR3 length: 18 residues. The CDR3 coding sequence is TGTGCCAGCAGCTTAGGGACTAGCGGGGGAGCTGTCACAGATACGCAGTATTTT. Protein product: CASSLGTSGGAVTDTQYF.